The 31 T cell receptor beta chains given below trace back to one sample, sequenced in a study of T cell repertoires in cytomegalovirus infection. In TCRdb, the reads were re-called with MiXCR into one record per CDR3 protein. Of about 110,000 distinct CDR3 sequences in the sample, 42% were seen once. These receptors' antigens are unknown. Sequenced here: CD8+ T cells from cultured PBMCs, sampled from culture after CMV antigen stimulation. The receptors originated from a human donor in good health (CMV status not recorded). Some clones in this sample may be carry-over from other donors' samples.

This clonotype has at least ten counts. This rearrangement joins TRBV6-2 or TRBV6-3 to TRBJ1-1; D perhaps matches TRBD1 (5 bases). Germline-derived CDR1 and CDR2 are MNHEY and SVGEGT. V lost 5 bases and J 5 bases, leaving 15 bases between the germline ends. The CDR3 is made up of 14 amino acids. CDR3 nucleotides: TGTGCCAGCAGTAGGGACTGGGTATGGACTGAAGCTTTCTTT. Its translation is CASSRDWVWTEAFF.

The chain uses TRBV4-1 and TRBJ2-7, with D perhaps matching TRBD1 (6 bases). Germline CDR1 MGHRA, CDR2 YSYEKL. V dropped 2 bases and J dropped 1 base, with 12 bases sitting between them. The CDR3 spans 15 residues. CDR3 residues: CASSQPSDSSYEQYF. CDR3 bases: TGCGCCAGCAGCCAACCCTCGGACAGTTCCTACGAGCAGTACTTC.

This clonotype occurred many times. The chain joins TRBV7-2 to TRBJ2-1, with TRBD2 matching over 9 bases. The CDR3 has 14 residues. Germline V gene lookup returns CDR1 SGHTA and CDR2 FQGNSA. Unmatched junction bases numbered 3, after V lost 4 bases and J lost 5 bases. DNA of the CDR3: TGTGCCAGCAGCTGGCGGACTAGCGACAATGAGCAGTTCTTC. Protein: CASSWRTSDNEQFF.

This sequence joins TRBV12-3 or TRBV12-4 and TRBJ2-7; the D gene is possibly TRBD2 (5 bases). V was trimmed by 5 bases and J by 10 bases, leaving 12 bases between them. The CDR3 runs 11 residues. The CDR3 region is CASSIGGSQYF. The DNA of the CDR3 is TGTGCCAGCAGTATAGGCGGGTCTCAGTACTTC.

V gene TRBV13 combines with J gene TRBJ2-1; D unclear. V lost 6 bases and J lost 4, with 7 bases in between. Germline CDR1 PRHDT, CDR2 FYEKMQ (reference sequence). The CDR3 runs to 12 residues. The CDR3 loop reads CASRQGYNEQFF. CDR3 in DNA: TGTGCCAGCAGGCAAGGGTACAATGAGCAGTTCTTC.

The chain carries TRBV19 and TRBJ2-1; D unresolved. This CDR3 contains 15 residues. CDR1 is LNHDA, CDR2 SQIVND, per germline (reference sequence). Trimming shortened V by 4 bases and J by 0 bases, and 10 bases separated the two germline ends. In nucleotides, the CDR3 is TGTGCCAGTAGTACCCACCTATTCTCCTACAATGAGCAGTTCTTC. This codes for CASSTHLFSYNEQFF.

V gene TRBV20-1 combines with J gene TRBJ1-1; a possible D gene is TRBD1 (6 bases). V lost 2 bases and J 4 bases, leaving 11 bases between the germline ends. Germline assignment: CDR1 DFQATT and CDR2 SNEGSKA (reference sequence). This CDR3 contains 13 residues. CDR3 sequence (DNA): TGCAGTGCTAGACTGGACAGTGCCACTGAAGCTTTCTTT. Amino acid sequence: CSARLDSATEAFF.

This rearrangement joins TRBV7-9 to TRBJ2-7; no clear D. CDR1 is SEHNR, CDR2 FQNEAQ, per germline (reference sequence). V was clipped by 2 bases and J by 7 bases, with 12 bases between them. This CDR3 contains 13 residues. The CDR3, as DNA: TGTGCCAGCAGCTTAACCTCTAACGAGGAGCAGTACTTC. This gives the protein CASSLTSNEEQYF. The complete variable domain, with remaining parts taken from reference TRBV7-9 and TRBJ2-7, reads DTGVSQNPRHKITKRGQNVTFRCDPISEHNRLYWYRQTLGQGPEFLTYFQNEAQLEKSRLLSDRFSAERPKGSFSTLEIQRTEQGDSAMYLCASSLTSNEEQYFGPGTRLTVT.

This clonotype came up many times. The V and J genes are TRBV7-3 and TRBJ1-2; D is unclear. The CDR3 loop spans 15 amino acids. V was cut by 5 bases and J by 0 bases, with 13 bases left in between. The V gene's germline CDR1 is SGHTA and CDR2 FQGTGA. The CDR3: CASSPTTSANYGYTF. The CDR3 DNA reads TGTGCCAGCAGCCCCACAACCAGCGCTAACTATGGCTACACCTTC. Drawing the rest from reference TRBV7-3 and TRBJ1-2, the complete variable domain is GAGVSQTPSNKVTEKGKYVELRCDPISGHTALYWYRQSLGQGPEFLIYFQGTGAADDSGLPNDRFFAVRPEGSVSTLKIQRTERGDSAVYLCASSPTTSANYGYTFGSGTRLTVV.

The chain recombines TRBV13 with TRBJ2-1; no clear D gene. CDR1 is PRHDT, CDR2 FYEKMQ, per germline (reference sequence). CDR3 length: 11 amino acids. Between the trimmed V and J ends, which lost 3 bases and 5 bases, there was a span of 2 bases. The CDR3 here is CASSFNNEQFF. The CDR3 bases are TGTGCCAGCAGCTTCAACAATGAGCAGTTCTTC. Variable domain in full (rest from reference TRBV13 and TRBJ2-1): AAGVIQSPRHLIKEKRETATLKCYPIPRHDTVYWYQQGPGQDPQFLISFYEKMQSDKGSIPDRFSAQQFSDYHSELNMSSLELGDSALYFCASSFNNEQFFGPGTRLTVL.

The chain couples TRBV11-3 to TRBJ1-6; D not resolved. The CDR3 is 10 amino acids. Germline lookup yields CDR1 SGHNT and CDR2 YENEEA. Between the trimmed V and J ends, which lost 1 base and 18 bases, there was a span of 7 bases. The CDR3 sequence: CASSLVVGHF. CDR3 sequence (DNA): TGTGCCAGCAGCTTAGTTGTAGGCCACTTT.

The V call is TRBV5-1, the J call TRBJ2-7, with D perhaps being TRBD1 or TRBD2 (6 bases each). The CDR3 totals 15 residues. In germline, CDR1 is SGHRS, CDR2 YFSETQ. Deletions cut 0 bases from V and 3 bases from J, with 13 bases between. For the CDR3, the DNA is TGCGCCAGCAGCTTGGATTCCGGGGGCCTCTACGAGCAGTACTTC. Its translation is CASSLDSGGLYEQYF.

At least ten counts were recorded for this clonotype. The chain uses TRBV7-9 and TRBJ2-6; either TRBD1 or TRBD2 may fit D (5 bases each). This CDR3 region has 18 residues. Germline V lookup: CDR1 SEHNR, CDR2 FQNEAQ (reference sequence). V was trimmed by 0 bases and J by 0 bases, leaving 12 bases between them. The chain's CDR3 is CASSLAGGGPSGANVLTF. CDR3 coding DNA: TGTGCCAGCAGCTTAGCTGGTGGGGGACCCTCTGGGGCCAACGTCCTGACTTTC.

This clonotype was seen only a few times. J is TRBJ1-1 and V is TRBV28; D is unresolved. Germline V gives CDR1 MDHEN, CDR2 SYDVKM. V was shortened by 4 bases and J by 0 bases, with 6 bases between the two germline ends. The CDR3 has 13 amino acids. CDR3 residues: CASSSHLNTEAFF. DNA for the CDR3: TGTGCCAGCAGTTCCCATCTGAACACTGAAGCTTTCTTT.

The sample holds a few counts of this clonotype. The V and J genes are TRBV5-4 and TRBJ2-5; D possibly corresponds to TRBD1 (6 bases). Germline-derived CDR1 and CDR2 are SGHNT and YYREEE (reference sequence). Trimming pared 4 bases from V and 1 base from J, leaving 11 bases between. The CDR3 runs to 14 residues. The CDR3 reads CASSPGDIQETQYF. The CDR3 nucleotides read TGTGCCAGCAGCCCAGGGGACATCCAAGAGACCCAGTACTTC.

The genes are TRBV19 and TRBJ1-5; D perhaps matches TRBD1 (5 bases). Per germline, CDR1 LNHDA and CDR2 SQIVND (reference sequence). This CDR3 spans 16 amino acids. The V end was cut by 4 bases, the J end by 5 bases, with 18 bases between. The CDR3 spells CASSTFSTAWDQPQHF. DNA of the CDR3: TGTGCCAGTAGTACCTTTTCGACAGCGTGGGATCAGCCCCAGCATTTT.

This clonotype was seen ten or more times. The V and J genes are TRBV7-2 and TRBJ1-4, with unresolved D. Trimming left V 4 bases short and J 7 bases short, with 10 bases between. CDR3 length: 13 amino acids. The germline CDR1 and CDR2 sequences are SGHTA and FQGNSA. The CDR3 is CASSSYWGEKLFF. As DNA, the CDR3 is TGTGCCAGCAGCTCCTACTGGGGTGAAAAACTGTTTTTT.

This clonotype was seen only a few times. The V and J genes are TRBV6-2 or TRBV6-3 and TRBJ1-5; unclear D gene. The CDR3 totals 15 residues. Trimming shortened V by 7 bases and J by 5 bases, and 18 bases separated the two germline ends. Germline V gene lookup returns CDR1 MNHEY and CDR2 SVGEGT. The chain's CDR3 is CASNNGRFLYQPQHF. The CDR3 DNA reads TGTGCCAGCAACAACGGCCGCTTCCTTTATCAGCCCCAGCATTTT.

The chain has TRBV6-1 and TRBJ2-3, with D perhaps assigned TRBD1 or TRBD2 (5 bases each). The CDR3 sequence is 12 residues long. Trimming pared 3 bases from V and 6 bases from J, leaving 7 bases between. CDR1 is MNHNS and CDR2 is SASEGT in the germline V gene. CDR3 sequence reads: CASSDWGDTQYF. In nucleotides, the CDR3 is TGTGCCAGCAGTGATTGGGGGGATACGCAGTATTTT.

The rearrangement links TRBV12-3 or TRBV12-4 to TRBJ1-2, with D perhaps matching TRBD1 (5 bases). V was trimmed by 3 bases and J by 4 bases, leaving 9 bases between them. This CDR3 region has 13 residues. The CDR3: CASSFPGSYGYTF. CDR3 sequence (DNA): TGTGCCAGCAGTTTTCCAGGGAGCTATGGCTACACCTTC.

This clonotype was seen only a few times. The chain couples TRBV7-9 to TRBJ2-7; TRBD1 matches 10 bases. This CDR3 has 15 amino acids. V gave up 5 bases and J gave up 5 bases; unmatched junction bases: 9. The germline V gene encodes CDR1 SEHNR and CDR2 FQNEAQ (reference sequence). The CDR3 nucleotides read TGTGCCAGCAGCGCACCGGGACAGGGGAGGGACGAGCAGTACTTC. Residues: CASSAPGQGRDEQYF.

This clonotype occurred many times. V usage is TRBV7-2 and J usage is TRBJ2-3; D is unresolved. V lost 5 bases to trimming and J lost 2 bases, with 5 bases between them. The CDR3 sequence is 12 residues long. Germline CDR1 reads SGHTA; CDR2 reads FQGNSA. The CDR3: CASSPYTDTQYF. DNA of the CDR3: TGTGCCAGCAGCCCTTACACAGATACGCAGTATTTT.

This clonotype was observed at least ten times. Here the CDR3 DNA reads TGTGCCAGCAGCTCCGGACAGGGTTCCTACGAGCAGTACTTC. Encoded protein: CASSSGQGSYEQYF. The chain joins TRBV7-8 to TRBJ2-7, with TRBD1 matching over 8 bases. J gave up 1 base and V 4 bases, and 3 bases lay outside the gene matches. The length of the CDR3 is 14 residues. CDR1 is SGHVS, CDR2 FQNEAQ, per germline.

The rearrangement links TRBV11-2 to TRBJ1-2, with D unclear. The CDR3 has 13 residues. V was cut by 3 bases and J by 6 bases, with 11 bases left in between. Looked up from germline, CDR1 is SGHAT and CDR2 is FQNNGV. The CDR3 DNA is TGTGCCAGCAGCTTTCGGTTGGGGAATGGCTACACCTTC. Translating gives CASSFRLGNGYTF. Filled out from reference TRBV11-2 and TRBJ1-2, the complete variable domain reads EAGVAQSPRYKIIEKRQSVAFWCNPISGHATLYWYQQILGQGPKLLIQFQNNGVVDDSQLPKDRFSAERLKGVDSTLKIQPAKLEDSAVYLCASSFRLGNGYTFGSGTRLTVV.

V is TRBV5-4 and J is TRBJ2-7, with D possibly being TRBD1 (6 bases). There are 14 residues in the CDR3. V was trimmed by 0 bases and J by 7 bases, leaving 14 bases between them. Germline V lookup: CDR1 SGHNT, CDR2 YYREEE (reference sequence). DNA for the CDR3: TGTGCCAGCAGCTTGGAAGGGAATACAGGGGAGCAGTACTTC. This sequence encodes CASSLEGNTGEQYF.

V gene TRBV12-3 or TRBV12-4 combines with J gene TRBJ1-1; TRBD1 might be the D (6 bases). V was pared by 6 bases and J by 0 bases, with 11 bases between. The CDR3 is made up of 14 amino acids. In DNA, the CDR3 is TGTGCCAGCAGCAGCAGGGGTATGAACACTGAAGCTTTCTTT. Residues: CASSSRGMNTEAFF.

The chain is built from TRBV28 and TRBJ2-1; D gene unclear. In germline, CDR1 is MDHEN, CDR2 SYDVKM. V was cut by 4 bases and J by 0 bases, with 10 bases left in between. The CDR3 is 15 amino acids. The CDR3 reads CASSSLLSSYNEQFF. CDR3 bases: TGTGCCAGCAGTTCCTTACTCAGCTCCTACAATGAGCAGTTCTTC.

The V gene is TRBV19, the J gene TRBJ2-2, with 9 bases identical to TRBD1. The CDR3 loop spans 15 amino acids. Looked up from germline, CDR1 is LNHDA and CDR2 is SQIVND (reference sequence). V shed 6 bases and J 7 bases; nucleotides not matched to a gene: 9. This chain's CDR3 is CASSPMTGGIGELFF. As DNA, the CDR3 is TGTGCCAGTAGCCCTATGACAGGGGGAATCGGGGAGCTGTTTTTT.

This rearrangement joins TRBV30 to TRBJ2-3, with unresolved D. CDR1 is GTSNPN and CDR2 is SVGIG in the germline V gene (reference sequence). CDR3 length: 13 residues. V lost 3 bases and J lost 3, with 10 bases in between. This CDR3 reads CAWRADGTDTQYF. The DNA of the CDR3 is TGTGCCTGGAGGGCGGACGGAACAGATACGCAGTATTTT.

The rearrangement links TRBV19 to TRBJ2-1, with TRBD2 matching 12 bases. The CDR3 extends over 15 amino acids. CDR1 and CDR2 from the germline V gene are LNHDA and SQIVND (reference sequence). The V segment lost 3 bases and the J segment 9 bases; nucleotides outside the gene matches: 6. The CDR3 protein is CASSMSSGGASEQFF. In DNA, the CDR3 is TGTGCCAGTAGTATGTCTAGCGGGGGGGCAAGTGAGCAGTTCTTC.

This sequence joins TRBV12-3 or TRBV12-4 and TRBJ1-3, with no clear D. This CDR3 region has 12 residues. V was shortened by 7 bases and J by 0 bases, with 4 bases between the two germline ends. The CDR3 DNA follows: TGTGCCAGCACCTTCTCTGGAAACACCATATATTTT. This gives the protein CASTFSGNTIYF.